This TCR beta chain was observed in a study of CD8 T cells in ankylosing spondylitis. The CDR3 contains 13 residues. V lost 5 bases to trimming and J lost 6 bases; unmatched junction nucleotides: 6. Looked up from germline, CDR1 is MNHEY and CDR2 is SMNVEV (reference sequence). This clonotype was seen once. A single record per CDR3 protein comes from TCRdb applying MiXCR to the 5' RACE reads. The sample comprises 300,000 to 350,000 distinct CDR3 sequences, around 20% of which are singletons, and roughly 3.4% rests with the top ten. The chain combines TRBV27 with TRBJ2-7; 8 positions agree with TRBD1. The receptor was derived from a female donor with ankylosing spondylitis or in good health (not recorded which). Specimen: blood, either unsorted or a sorted T cell fraction (not recorded which). CDR3 sequence (DNA): TGTGCCAGCAGTCGGGACAGGCCTCTCGAGCAGTACTTC. Protein sequence: CASSRDRPLEQYF.